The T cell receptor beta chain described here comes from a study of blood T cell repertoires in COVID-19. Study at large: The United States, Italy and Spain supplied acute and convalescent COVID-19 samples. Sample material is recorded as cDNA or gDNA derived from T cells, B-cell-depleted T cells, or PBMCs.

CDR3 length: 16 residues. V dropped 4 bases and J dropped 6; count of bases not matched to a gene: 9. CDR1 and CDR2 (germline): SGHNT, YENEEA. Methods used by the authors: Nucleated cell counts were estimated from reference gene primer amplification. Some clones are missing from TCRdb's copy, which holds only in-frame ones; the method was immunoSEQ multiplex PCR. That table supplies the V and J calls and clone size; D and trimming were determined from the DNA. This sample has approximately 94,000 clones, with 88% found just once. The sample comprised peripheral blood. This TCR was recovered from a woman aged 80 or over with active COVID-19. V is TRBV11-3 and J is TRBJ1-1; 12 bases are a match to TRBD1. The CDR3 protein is CASSSGTGGGGAEAFF. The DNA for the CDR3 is TGTGCCAGCAGCTCCGGGACAGGGGGCGGGGGTGCTGAAGCTTTCTTT.